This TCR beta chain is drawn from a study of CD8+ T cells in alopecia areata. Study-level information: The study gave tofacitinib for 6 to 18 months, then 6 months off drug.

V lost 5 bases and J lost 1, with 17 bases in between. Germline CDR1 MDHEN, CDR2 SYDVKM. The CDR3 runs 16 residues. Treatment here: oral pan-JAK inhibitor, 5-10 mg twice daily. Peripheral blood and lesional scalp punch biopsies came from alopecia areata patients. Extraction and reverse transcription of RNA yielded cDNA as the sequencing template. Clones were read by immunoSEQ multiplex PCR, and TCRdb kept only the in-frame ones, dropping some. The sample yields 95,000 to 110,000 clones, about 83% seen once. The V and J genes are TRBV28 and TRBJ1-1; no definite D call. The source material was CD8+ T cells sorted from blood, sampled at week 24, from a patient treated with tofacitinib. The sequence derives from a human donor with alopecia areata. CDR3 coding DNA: TGTGCCAGCAGTCTACCCCGGGAAGGCACGAACACTGAAGCTTTCTTT. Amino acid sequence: CASSLPREGTNTEAFF.